These T cell receptor beta chains were read from a single sample in a study of T cell changes during pregnancy in multiple sclerosis. Sequencing used immunoSEQ multiplex PCR; TCRdb keeps in-frame clones, though not all of them. In the table there are 57,000 or so clones, about nine tenths of which are singletons. Sequences were derived from peripheral blood, sampled in the third trimester of pregnancy. Every receptor here comes from a female donor in good health, enrolled as a control in a pregnancy study. CDR3s include the opening cysteine and the closing phenylalanine or tryptophan. Clone size, where shown, is once, few, many, or a class for clones that have expanded.

J gene,clone size,V gene,CDR3 protein
TRBJ1-1,NA,TRBV9,CASSVEGGLNTEAFF
TRBJ1-4,NA,TRBV7-2,CASSLLGTTNEKLFF
TRBJ1-4,NA,TRBV29-1,CSVEGAGGDEKLFF
TRBJ2-7,NA,TRBV19,CASSIPSGGASYEQYF
TRBJ1-4,NA,TRBV18,CASSPGGEKLFF
TRBJ2-1,NA,TRBV20-1,CSASLREQFF
TRBJ2-7,NA,TRBV18,CASSADSYEQYF
TRBJ2-1,NA,TRBV30,CALVGGAHGGLYNEQFF
TRBJ1-1,NA,TRBV11-2,CASSNRGNTEAFF
TRBJ1-2,NA,TRBV13,CASNQGFYGYTF
TRBJ2-1,once,TRBV19,CASRSQGQGANEQFF
TRBJ2-7,NA,TRBV19,CASSTLAGGGYEQYF
TRBJ2-7,NA,TRBV5-6,CASSLALRRRTYEQYF
TRBJ1-4,NA,TRBV2,CASSEYPPGHGGEKLFF
TRBJ1-1,NA,TRBV5-6,CASSLGQGSTEAFF
TRBJ1-1,NA,TRBV6-1,CASSLDRMNTEAFF
TRBJ2-2,NA,TRBV30,CASFPGTSGGEGTGELFF
TRBJ1-6,NA,TRBV30,CAWSVYGTDYNSPLHF
TRBJ1-1,NA,TRBV14,CASSQHQGSFTEAFF
TRBJ1-1,few,TRBV5-6,CASSQTGVGYTEAFF
TRBJ2-5,NA,TRBV2,CASSARTGKETQYF
TRBJ2-7,NA,TRBV12-5,CASGLALPGHREDPYEQYF
TRBJ2-3,NA,TRBV2,CASSDARITDTQYF
TRBJ2-3,NA,TRBV27,CASRRGNTDTQYF
TRBJ1-1,NA,TRBV7-9,CASSRTGTGGTEAFF
TRBJ2-3,NA,TRBV28,CASSLTAGGRGDTQYF
TRBJ2-7,once,TRBV7-2,CASSPAYEQYF
TRBJ1-2,NA,TRBV10-3,CAISAPQEQGNGYTF
TRBJ1-4,NA,TRBV19,CASSIGTGNEKLFF
TRBJ2-2,NA,TRBV14,CASSQGTGGTGELFF
TRBJ1-1,few,TRBV9,CASGPLNTEAFF
TRBJ1-2,once,TRBV6-1,CASSGDRGRSFYGYTF
TRBJ2-5,NA,TRBV11-2,CASSLDRVPETQYF
TRBJ1-1,NA,TRBV7-5,CARSSTGTDTEAFF
TRBJ1-1,once,TRBV6-5,CASSYDGENTEAFF
TRBJ2-2,NA,TRBV6-4,CASSGQGGTGELFF
TRBJ1-2,NA,TRBV7-9,CASSLGVEVGGVKNGYTF
TRBJ2-2,NA,TRBV28,CASTGGQTFNTGELFF
TRBJ1-4,once,TRBV6-5,CASSSAGTSNEKLFF
TRBJ2-1,NA,TRBV12-5,CASGAGLAGPSYNEQFF
TRBJ1-2,NA,TRBV7-9,CASSLEQAIRGYTF
TRBJ2-1,NA,TRBV18,CASSPLGQGWNEQFF